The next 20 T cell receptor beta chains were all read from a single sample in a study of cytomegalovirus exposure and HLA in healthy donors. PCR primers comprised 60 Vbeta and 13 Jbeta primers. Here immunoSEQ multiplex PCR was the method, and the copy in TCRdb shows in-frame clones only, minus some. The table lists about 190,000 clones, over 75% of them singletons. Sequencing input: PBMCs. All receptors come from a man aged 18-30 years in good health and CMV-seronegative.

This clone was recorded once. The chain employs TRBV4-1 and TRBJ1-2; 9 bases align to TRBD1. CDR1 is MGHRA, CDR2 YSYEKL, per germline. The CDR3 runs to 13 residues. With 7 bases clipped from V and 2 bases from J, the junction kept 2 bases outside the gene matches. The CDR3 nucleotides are TGCGCCAGCAAACAGGGGGCGAACTATGGCTACACCTTC. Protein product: CASKQGANYGYTF.

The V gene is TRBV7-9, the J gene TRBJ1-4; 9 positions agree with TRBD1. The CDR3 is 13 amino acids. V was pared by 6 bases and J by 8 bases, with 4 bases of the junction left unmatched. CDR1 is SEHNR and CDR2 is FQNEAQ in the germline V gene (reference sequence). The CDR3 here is CASSGQGNEKLFF. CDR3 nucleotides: TGTGCCAGCAGTGGACAGGGGAACGAAAAACTGTTTTTT.

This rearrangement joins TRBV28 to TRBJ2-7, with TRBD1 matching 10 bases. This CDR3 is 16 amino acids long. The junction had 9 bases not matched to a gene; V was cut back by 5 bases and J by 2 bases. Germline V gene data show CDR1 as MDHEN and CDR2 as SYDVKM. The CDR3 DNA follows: TGTGCCAGCAGTCCGCCGGGGACAGGGGTTCCCTACGAGCAGTACTTC. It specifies CASSPPGTGVPYEQYF.

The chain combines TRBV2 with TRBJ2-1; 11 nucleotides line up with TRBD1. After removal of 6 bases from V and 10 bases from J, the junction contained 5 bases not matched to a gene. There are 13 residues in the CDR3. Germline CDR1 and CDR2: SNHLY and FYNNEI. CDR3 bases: TGTGCCAGCAGCCTGGACAGGGGGCACGAGCAGTTCTTC. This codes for CASSLDRGHEQFF.

Here the CDR3 DNA reads TGTGCCAGCTCTCAACAGGGGTCTTTTGGTTCACCCCTCCACTTT. This gives the protein CASSQQGSFGSPLHF. This sequence joins TRBV18 and TRBJ1-6; 7 bases line up with TRBD1. The germline V gene encodes CDR1 KGHSH and CDR2 LQKENI. J lost 9 bases, V lost 6 bases, and 11 bases had no gene match. The CDR3 is 15 residues long. Full variable domain (missing parts from reference TRBV18 and TRBJ1-6): NAGVMQNPRHLVRRRGQEARLRCSPMKGHSHVYWYRQLPEEGLKFMVYLQKENIIDESGMPKERFSAEFPKEGPSILRIQQVVRGDSAAYFCASSQQGSFGSPLHFGNGTRLTVT.

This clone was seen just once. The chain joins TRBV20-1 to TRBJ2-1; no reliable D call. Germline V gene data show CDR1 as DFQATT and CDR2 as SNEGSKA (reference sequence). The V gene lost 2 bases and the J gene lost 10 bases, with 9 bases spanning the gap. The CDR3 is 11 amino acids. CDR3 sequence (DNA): TGCAGTGCTAGATTAAACACCGAGCAGTTCTTC. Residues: CSARLNTEQFF.

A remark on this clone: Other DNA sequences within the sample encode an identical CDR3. This CDR3 reads CATSRGTSTDTQYF. The DNA for the CDR3 is TGTGCCACCAGCAGAGGGACTTCCACAGATACGCAGTATTTT. The rearrangement uses TRBV15 and TRBJ2-3; D might be TRBD2 (5 bases). There are 14 residues in the CDR3. The V end lost 1 base, the J end lost 2 bases, and 7 bases lay between the germline ends. Germline V gives CDR1 LNHNV, CDR2 YYDKDF (reference sequence).

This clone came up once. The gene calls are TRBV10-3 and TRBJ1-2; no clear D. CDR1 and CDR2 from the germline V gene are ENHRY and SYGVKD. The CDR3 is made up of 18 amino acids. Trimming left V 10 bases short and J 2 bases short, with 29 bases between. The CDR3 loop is CASGPGMITIATNYGYTF. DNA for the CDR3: TGTGCCAGCGGACCGGGAATGATTACCATTGCTACAAACTATGGCTACACCTTC.

The CDR3 region has the DNA TGTGCCTGGAGTGTGGGGGAGCGGGACACCGGGGAGCTGTTTTTT. Translating gives CAWSVGERDTGELFF. J is TRBJ2-2 and V is TRBV30, with D possibly TRBD2 on 6 matching bases. V lost 0 bases and J 3 bases, leaving 11 bases between the germline ends. The germline CDR1 and CDR2 sequences are GTSNPN and SVGIG (reference sequence). This CDR3 has 15 amino acids.

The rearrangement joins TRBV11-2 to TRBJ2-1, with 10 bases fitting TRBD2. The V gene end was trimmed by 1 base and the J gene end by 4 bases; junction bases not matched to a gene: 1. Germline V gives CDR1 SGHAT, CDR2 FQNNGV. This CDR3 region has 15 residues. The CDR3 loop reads CASSLGTSGYNEQFF. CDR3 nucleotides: TGTGCCAGCAGCTTAGGGACTAGCGGTTACAATGAGCAGTTCTTC.

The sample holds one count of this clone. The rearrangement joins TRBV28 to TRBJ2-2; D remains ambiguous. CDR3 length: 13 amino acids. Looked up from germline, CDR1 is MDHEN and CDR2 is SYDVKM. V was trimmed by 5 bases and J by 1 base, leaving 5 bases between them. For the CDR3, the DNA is TGTGCCAGCAGTGAGGTGAACACCGGGGAGCTGTTTTTT. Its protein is CASSEVNTGELFF.

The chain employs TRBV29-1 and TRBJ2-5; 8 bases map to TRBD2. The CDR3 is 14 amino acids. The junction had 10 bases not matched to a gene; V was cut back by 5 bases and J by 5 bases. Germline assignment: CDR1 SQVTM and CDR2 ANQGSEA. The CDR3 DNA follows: TGCAGCGTTACTAGCGGATGGCGGGGGGAGACCCAGTACTTC. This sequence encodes CSVTSGWRGETQYF.

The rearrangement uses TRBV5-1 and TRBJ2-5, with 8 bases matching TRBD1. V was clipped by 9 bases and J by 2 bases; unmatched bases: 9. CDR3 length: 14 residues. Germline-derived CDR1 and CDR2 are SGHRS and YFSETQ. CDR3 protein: CATTLRGLQETQYF. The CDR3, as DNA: TGCGCCACCACTCTCAGGGGGCTGCAAGAGACCCAGTACTTC.

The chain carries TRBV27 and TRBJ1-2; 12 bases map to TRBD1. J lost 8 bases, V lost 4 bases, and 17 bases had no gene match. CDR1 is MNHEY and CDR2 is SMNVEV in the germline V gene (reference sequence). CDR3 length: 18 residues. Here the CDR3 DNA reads TGTGCCAGCAGTTCCACCACACCGGCCGGGACAGGGGGCCGGGGCTACACCTTC. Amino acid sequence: CASSSTTPAGTGGRGYTF.

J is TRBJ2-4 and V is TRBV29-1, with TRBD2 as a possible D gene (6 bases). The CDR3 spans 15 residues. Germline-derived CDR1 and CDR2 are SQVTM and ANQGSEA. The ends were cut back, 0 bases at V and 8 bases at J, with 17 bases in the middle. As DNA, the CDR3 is TGCAGCGTTGAAGAGGGGGGAGACGGAACGGACATTCAGTACTTC. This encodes CSVEEGGDGTDIQYF.

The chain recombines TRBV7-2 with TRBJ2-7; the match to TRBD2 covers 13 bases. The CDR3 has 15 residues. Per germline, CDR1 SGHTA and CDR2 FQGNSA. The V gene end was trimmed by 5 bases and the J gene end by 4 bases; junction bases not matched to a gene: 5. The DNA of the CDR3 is TGTGCCAGCAGCCAAGGGACTAGCGGGATTTACGAGCAGTACTTC. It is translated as CASSQGTSGIYEQYF.

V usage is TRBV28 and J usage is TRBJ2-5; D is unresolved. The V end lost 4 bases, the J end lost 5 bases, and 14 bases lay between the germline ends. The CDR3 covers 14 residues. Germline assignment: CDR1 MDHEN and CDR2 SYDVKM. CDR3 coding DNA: TGTGCCAGCAGTTCTCTCCCACCTGAGGAGACCCAGTACTTC. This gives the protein CASSSLPPEETQYF.

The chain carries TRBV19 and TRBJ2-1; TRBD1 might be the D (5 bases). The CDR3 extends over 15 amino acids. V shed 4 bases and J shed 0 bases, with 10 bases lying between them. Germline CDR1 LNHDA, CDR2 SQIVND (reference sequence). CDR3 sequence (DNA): TGTGCCAGTAGTAAGGGGCGGAACTCCTACAATGAGCAGTTCTTC. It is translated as CASSKGRNSYNEQFF.

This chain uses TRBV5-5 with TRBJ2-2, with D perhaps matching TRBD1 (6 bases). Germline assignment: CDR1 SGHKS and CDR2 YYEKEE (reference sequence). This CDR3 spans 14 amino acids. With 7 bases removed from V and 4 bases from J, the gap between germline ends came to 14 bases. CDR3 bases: TGTGCCAGCTTTTTGGACAGTCCCACCGGGGAGCTGTTTTTT. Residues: CASFLDSPTGELFF.

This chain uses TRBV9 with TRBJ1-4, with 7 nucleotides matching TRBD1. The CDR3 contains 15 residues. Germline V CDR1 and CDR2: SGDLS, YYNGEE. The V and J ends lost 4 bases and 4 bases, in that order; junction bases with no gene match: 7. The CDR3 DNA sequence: TGTGCCAGCAGCAAAACCGGGACAGTTAATGAAAAACTGTTTTTT. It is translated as CASSKTGTVNEKLFF.